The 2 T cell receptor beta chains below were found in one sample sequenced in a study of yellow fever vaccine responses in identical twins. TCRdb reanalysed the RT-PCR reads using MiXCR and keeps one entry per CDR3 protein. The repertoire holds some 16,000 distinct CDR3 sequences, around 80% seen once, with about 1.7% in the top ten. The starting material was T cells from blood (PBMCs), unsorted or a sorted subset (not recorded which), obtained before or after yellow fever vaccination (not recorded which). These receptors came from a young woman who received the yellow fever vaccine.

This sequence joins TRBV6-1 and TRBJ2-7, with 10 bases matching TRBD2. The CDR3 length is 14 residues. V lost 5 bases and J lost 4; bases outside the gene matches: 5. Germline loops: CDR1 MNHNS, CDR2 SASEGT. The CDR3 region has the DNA TGTGCCAGCAGTCGGACTAGCGGATCATACGAGCAGTACTTC. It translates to CASSRTSGSYEQYF.

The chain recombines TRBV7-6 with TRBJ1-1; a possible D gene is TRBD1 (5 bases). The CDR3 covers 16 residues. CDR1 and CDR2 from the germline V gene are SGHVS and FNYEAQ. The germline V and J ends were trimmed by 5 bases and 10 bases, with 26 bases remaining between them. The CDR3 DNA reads TGTGCCAGCAGCCTCACTAGATTGGGGGACCCAAGAGGAGCTTTCTTT. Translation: CASSLTRLGDPRGAFF.